The T cell receptor (beta chain) under discussion was sequenced for a study of T cells after yellow fever vaccination. As for the study in general: Each low-cell-number fraction was prepared by means of SMART-Seq v4 Ultra Low Input. Findings of the study overall: Although the secondary response was weaker, it peaked faster, at day 5 versus 15. Overall, a small share of clonotypes was seen in both CD4 and CD8 compartments.

From germline, CDR1 is LNHDA and CDR2 SQIVND (reference sequence). The CDR3 spans 13 residues. V was cut by 4 bases and J by 6 bases, with 12 bases left in between. With regard to this clonotype: Its antigen remains unidentified.

Each CDR3 protein gets one entry after TCRdb re-called the 5' RACE reads with MiXCR. The sample has about 500,000 distinct CDR3 sequences; about a sixth are singletons. The source was PBMCs, collected about 5 days after the first yellow fever vaccination. The source of this sequence is a young man who received the YFV17D yellow fever vaccine. The V and J genes are TRBV19 and TRBJ1-1; a weak D match, TRBD1 (5 bases). The CDR3 loop is CASSNQGWAEAFF. The CDR3 nucleotides are TGTGCCAGTAGTAATCAGGGATGGGCTGAAGCTTTCTTT.